A selection of T cell receptor beta chains follows, all from one sample in a study of OX40 agonist ivuxolimab in advanced cancers. Profiling relied on immunoSEQ multiplex PCR, and the TCRdb table lists in-frame clones only, not all of them. The data hold about 99,000 clones, with 90% to 97% observed a single time. This material consisted of CD4+ or CD8+ T cells sorted from blood, taken in a trial of the OX40 agonist ivuxolimab. Receptors originate from an adult with an advanced solid tumor such as melanoma, head and neck, liver or kidney cancer. Both conserved end residues are part of each CDR3. A D gene is named only where the DNA matches it firmly. The size field is filled for only some rows; it gives once, few, many or a size class.

CDR3nt,CDR3aa,abundance,j_gene,v_gene,d_gene
TGTGCCAGCAGCTCGGGACTTGGGTCACCCCTCCACTTT,CASSSGLGSPLHF,.,TRBJ1-6,TRBV2,.
TGTGCCAGCAGCGTAGAGGGCAGGGTAGTAAACATTCAGTACTTC,CASSVEGRVVNIQYF,.,TRBJ2-4,TRBV9,.
TGTGCCAGCAGTTTATCGATCACAGATACGCAGTATTTT,CASSLSITDTQYF,once,TRBJ2-3,TRBV27,.
TGTGCCAGCAGCTTCAGGACGGGAGAAGCTTTCTTT,CASSFRTGEAFF,.,TRBJ1-1,TRBV11-3,.
TGTGCCAGCAGTTCAAGAAGACTAGCGAATTATTACGAGCAGTACTTC,CASSSRRLANYYEQYF,.,TRBJ2-7,TRBV28,TRBD2
TGCGCCAGCAGAGCCGGGACAAGAAATCAGCCCCAGCATTTT,CASRAGTRNQPQHF,.,TRBJ1-5,TRBV23-1,.
TGTGCCAGTAGTCGGGACTCCTACGAGCAGTACTTC,CASSRDSYEQYF,.,TRBJ2-7,TRBV19,.
TGTGCCAGCAGCGTAGGGACAGGAGGTGTTTCACCCCTCCACTTT,CASSVGTGGVSPLHF,once,TRBJ1-6,TRBV9,TRBD1
TGTGCCATCCAATTAAGGGACAGGGTATACGAGCAGTACTTC,CAIQLRDRVYEQYF,once,TRBJ2-7,TRBV28,TRBD1
TGTGCCAGCAGCGTGGGAGGGGGACCGCTCTATGGCTACACCTTC,CASSVGGGPLYGYTF,.,TRBJ1-2,TRBV5-6,.
TGTGCCAGCAGCTCGGATCGGAGTTTCTATGGCTACACCTTC,CASSSDRSFYGYTF,.,TRBJ1-2,TRBV28,.
TGTGCCAGCAGTTGGGCGGGAGGGGGGGTTGAGCAGTTCTTC,CASSWAGGGVEQFF,once,TRBJ2-1,TRBV6-5,TRBD2
TGCGCCAGCAGCCAAGACTCGCTGGCCGAGCAGTACTTC,CASSQDSLAEQYF,.,TRBJ2-7,TRBV4-3,.
TGCGCCAGCAGCCAGGGACAGGGTCGAGAGCAGTACTTC,CASSQGQGREQYF,.,TRBJ2-7,TRBV4-1,TRBD1
TGTGCCAGCAGCGAATCCGGGACTAGTTTCAATGAGCAGTTCTTC,CASSESGTSFNEQFF,once,TRBJ2-1,TRBV9,TRBD2
TGTGCCAGCAGCTCAGTCGACAGCAGGAAGGACAATGAGCAGTTCTTC,CASSSVDSRKDNEQFF,.,TRBJ2-1,TRBV7-9,.
TGTGCTAGTGGTTTGTCAAGTCGTGCCGGGAATGAGCAGTTCTTC,CASGLSSRAGNEQFF,.,TRBJ2-1,TRBV12-5,.
TGTGCCAGCAGCCCTCGTTTGGAGCGATCATGGACTGAGGGGGAAAAACTGTTTTTT,CASSPRLERSWTEGEKLFF,.,TRBJ1-4,TRBV28,.
TGTGCCAGCACAGTGGGAGACCGAAATAACTATGGCTACACCTTC,CASTVGDRNNYGYTF,few,TRBJ1-2,TRBV7-8,.
TGTGCCAGCAGCGGGGGCCTCCGGGGTGGGGAAGCTAACTATGGCTACACCTTC,CASSGGLRGGEANYGYTF,.,TRBJ1-2,TRBV7-3,.
TGCGCCAGCAGCCCCTACCCCGGGACAGGCAACAATCAGCCCCAGCATTTT,CASSPYPGTGNNQPQHF,.,TRBJ1-5,TRBV4-1,TRBD1
TGTGCCTTCCTGGGGCGAGGGAACACTGAAGCTTTCTTT,CAFLGRGNTEAFF,.,TRBJ1-1,TRBV7-2,.
TGTGCCAGCTCACCAAAGGCCCCCGGGACAGTTAATCTTCCCCAGCATTTT,CASSPKAPGTVNLPQHF,once,TRBJ1-5,TRBV18,TRBD1
TGTGCCAGCAGTTTAGCGGGAGCGAAGACAGATACGCAGTATTTT,CASSLAGAKTDTQYF,.,TRBJ2-3,TRBV27,TRBD2
TGTGCCAGCAGTCACGACAGTTCCACTGAAGCTTTCTTT,CASSHDSSTEAFF,.,TRBJ1-1,TRBV27,.
TGTGCCAGCAGTTTATTCCAGGTCCAGAACACTGAAGCTTTCTTT,CASSLFQVQNTEAFF,.,TRBJ1-1,TRBV28,.
TGTGCCAGCAGAGCCTCTGGAGAAGCTTTCTTT,CASRASGEAFF,once,TRBJ1-1,TRBV5-6,.
TGTGCCAGCAGCTTAGTAGACTTCAACTATGGCTACACCTTC,CASSLVDFNYGYTF,.,TRBJ1-2,TRBV7-2,.
TGTGCCAGCAGCGCGCAGGGTACGGGCTACACCTTC,CASSAQGTGYTF,.,TRBJ1-2,TRBV9,.
TGTGCCAGTATCACTGACAGCTACTCTAACTATGGCTACACCTTC,CASITDSYSNYGYTF,.,TRBJ1-2,TRBV19,.
TGTGCCAGCAGCAAAGCAGGGGAAAGCTACACCTTC,CASSKAGESYTF,.,TRBJ1-2,TRBV21-1,.
TGTGCCAGCAGCTTGAACAGGGCCCGCAATCAGCCCCAGCATTTT,CASSLNRARNQPQHF,.,TRBJ1-5,TRBV5-6,.
TGTGCCTCCCACGCCGCGCACACAGATACGCAGTATTTT,CASHAAHTDTQYF,.,TRBJ2-3,TRBV6-6,.
TGTGCCAGCAGTTGGAGGGGGCTAGGCACTGAAGCTTTCTTT,CASSWRGLGTEAFF,.,TRBJ1-1,TRBV27,TRBD1
TGCAGCGTTGAACTAGCCGGGGCGGGGGCCGAGCAGTACTTC,CSVELAGAGAEQYF,.,TRBJ2-7,TRBV29-1,.
TGTGCCAGCAGCGTAGTTAACGATGAGCAGTTCTTC,CASSVVNDEQFF,.,TRBJ2-1,TRBV9,.
TGTGCCAGTAGTATAGCTAGCGGGACTTCCTACAATGAGCAGCTCTTC,CASSIASGTSYNEQLF,once,TRBJ2-1,TRBV19,TRBD2
TGTGCCAGCGGGACGATAACTGAAGCTTTCTTT,CASGTITEAFF,.,TRBJ1-1,TRBV7-9,.
TGCGCCAGCAGCCAAGATAACCGAAATACGCAGTATTTT,CASSQDNRNTQYF,once,TRBJ2-3,TRBV4-3,.
TGCAGCGCTGAGACCGTTCTCTCTGGAAACACCATATATTTT,CSAETVLSGNTIYF,.,TRBJ1-3,TRBV29-1,.
TGTGCCAGCAGCTTGGCTCACCAAGGTGAGGATTCACCCCTCCACTTT,CASSLAHQGEDSPLHF,once,TRBJ1-6,TRBV5-8,.
TGTGCCAGCAGCTTGGGGGGCGTCCACAATGAGCAGTTCTTC,CASSLGGVHNEQFF,.,TRBJ2-1,TRBV5-6,.